In its sample, the clone carrying this T cell receptor (beta chain) was seen a few times. Its antigen remains unidentified. The CDR3 is 13 residues long. With 5 bases removed from V and 6 bases from J, the gap between germline ends came to 14 bases. The germline CDR1 and CDR2 sequences are LNHDA and SQIVND (reference sequence). This record belongs to a study of human T cells and chemical hapten exposure. Study-level information: Patients received weekly diphenylcyclopropenone doses to the scalp throughout the approximately 24-week study. Study-level results: Having alopecia, the donors may differ immunologically from healthy people.

Time point indicated: patch test 1, 2 weeks after DPC sensitization. Documented treatment: therapeutic diphenylcyclopropenone sensitization with weekly scalp DPC. Via MiXCR, TCRdb re-called the RACE reads, giving one row per CDR3 protein. The top ten hold roughly 1.5% of the sample, which has around 110,000 distinct CDR3 sequences, around 10% seen once. The TCR sequence derives from a woman in her fifties or sixties with alopecia areata. Some clones in this sample may be carry-over from other donors' samples. The starting material was whole blood, obtained in connection with sensitization to the hapten diphenylcyclopropenone (DPC). This chain links TRBV19 with TRBJ2-7, with D tentatively TRBD1 (5 bases). CDR3 region: CASSFGIDSEQYF. In DNA, the CDR3 is TGTGCCAGTAGTTTTGGGATAGACAGCGAGCAGTACTTC. The variable domain in full, with the rest retrieved from reference TRBV19 and TRBJ2-7, is DGGITQSPKYLFRKEGQNVTLSCEQNLNHDAMYWYRQDPGQGLRLIYYSQIVNDFQKGDIAEGYSVSREKKESFPLTVTSAQKNPTAFYLCASSFGIDSEQYFGPGTRLTVT.